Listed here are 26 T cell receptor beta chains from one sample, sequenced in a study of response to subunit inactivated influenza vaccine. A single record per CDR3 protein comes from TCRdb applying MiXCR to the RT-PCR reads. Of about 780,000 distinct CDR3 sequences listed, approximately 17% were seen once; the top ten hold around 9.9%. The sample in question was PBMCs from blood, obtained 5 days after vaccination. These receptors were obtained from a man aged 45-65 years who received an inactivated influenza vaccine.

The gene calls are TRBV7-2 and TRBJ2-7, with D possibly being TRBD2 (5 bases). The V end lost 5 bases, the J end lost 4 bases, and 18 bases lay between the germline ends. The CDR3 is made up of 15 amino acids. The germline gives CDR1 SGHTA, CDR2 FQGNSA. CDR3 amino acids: CASSRREARGYEQYF. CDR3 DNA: TGTGCCAGCAGCCGCCGTGAAGCCCGAGGGTACGAGCAGTACTTC.

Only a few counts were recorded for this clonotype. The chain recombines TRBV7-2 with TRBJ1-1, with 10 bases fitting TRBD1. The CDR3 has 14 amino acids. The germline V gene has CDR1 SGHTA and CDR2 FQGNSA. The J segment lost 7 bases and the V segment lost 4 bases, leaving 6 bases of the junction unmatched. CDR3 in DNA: TGTGCCAGCAGCTACGTGACAGGGGGCGGTGAAGCTTTCTTT. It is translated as CASSYVTGGGEAFF.

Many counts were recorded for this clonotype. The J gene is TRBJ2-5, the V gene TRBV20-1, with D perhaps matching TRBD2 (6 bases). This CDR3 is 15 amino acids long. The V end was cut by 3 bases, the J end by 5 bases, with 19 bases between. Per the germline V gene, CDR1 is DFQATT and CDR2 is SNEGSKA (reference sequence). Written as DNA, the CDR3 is TGCAGTGCTAGGAATCTGGCGGGATCAGGCGAGACCCAGTACTTC. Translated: CSARNLAGSGETQYF.

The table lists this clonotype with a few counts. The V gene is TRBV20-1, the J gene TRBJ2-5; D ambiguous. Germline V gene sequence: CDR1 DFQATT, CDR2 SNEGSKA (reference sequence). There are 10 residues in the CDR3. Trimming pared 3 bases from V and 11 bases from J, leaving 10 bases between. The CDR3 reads CSARFAVQYF. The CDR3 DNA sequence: TGCAGTGCTAGGTTCGCAGTTCAGTACTTC.

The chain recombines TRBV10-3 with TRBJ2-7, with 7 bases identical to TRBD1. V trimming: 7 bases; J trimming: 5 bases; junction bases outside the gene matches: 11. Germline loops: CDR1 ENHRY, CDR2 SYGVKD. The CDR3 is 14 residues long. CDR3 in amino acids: CAIMPTGLRDEQYF. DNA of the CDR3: TGTGCCATCATGCCGACAGGGCTAAGGGACGAGCAGTACTTC.

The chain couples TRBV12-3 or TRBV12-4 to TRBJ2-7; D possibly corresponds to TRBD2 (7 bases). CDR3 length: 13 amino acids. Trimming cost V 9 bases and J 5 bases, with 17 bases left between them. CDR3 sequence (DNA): TGTGCCAGTGGGAGGGGGGGTTCCCACGAGCAGTACTTC. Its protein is CASGRGGSHEQYF.

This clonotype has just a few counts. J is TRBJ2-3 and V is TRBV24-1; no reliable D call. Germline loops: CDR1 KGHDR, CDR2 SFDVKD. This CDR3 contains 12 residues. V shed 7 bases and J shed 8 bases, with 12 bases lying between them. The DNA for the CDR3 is TGTGCCACCAGGGATGTCAGCTCTACGCAGTATTTT. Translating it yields CATRDVSSTQYF.

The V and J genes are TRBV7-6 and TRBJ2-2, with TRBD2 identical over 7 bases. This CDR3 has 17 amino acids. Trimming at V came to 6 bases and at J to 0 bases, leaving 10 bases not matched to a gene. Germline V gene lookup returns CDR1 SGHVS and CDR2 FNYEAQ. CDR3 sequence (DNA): TGTGCCAGCAGATTCGGGTCGGGGGGACCGAACACCGGGGAGCTGTTTTTT. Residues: CASRFGSGGPNTGELFF.

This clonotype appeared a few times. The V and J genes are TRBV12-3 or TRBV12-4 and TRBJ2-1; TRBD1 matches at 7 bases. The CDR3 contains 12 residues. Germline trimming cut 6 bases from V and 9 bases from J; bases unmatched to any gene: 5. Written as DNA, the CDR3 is TGTGCCAGCAGACAGGGGTACGGTGAGCAGTTCTTC. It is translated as CASRQGYGEQFF.

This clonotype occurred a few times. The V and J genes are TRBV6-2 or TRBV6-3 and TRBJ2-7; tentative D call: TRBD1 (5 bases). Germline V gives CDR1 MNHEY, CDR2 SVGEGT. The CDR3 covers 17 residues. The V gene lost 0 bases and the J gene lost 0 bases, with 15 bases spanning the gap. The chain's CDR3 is CASSYSIQGYFSYEQYF. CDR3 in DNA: TGTGCCAGCAGTTACTCGATTCAGGGCTACTTCTCCTACGAGCAGTACTTC.

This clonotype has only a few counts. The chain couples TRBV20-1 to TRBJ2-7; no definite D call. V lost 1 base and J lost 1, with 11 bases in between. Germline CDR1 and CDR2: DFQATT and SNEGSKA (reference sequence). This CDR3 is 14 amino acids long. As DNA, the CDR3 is TGCAGTGCTAGAGTTCCAGGACCTTCCTACGAGCAGTACTTC. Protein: CSARVPGPSYEQYF.

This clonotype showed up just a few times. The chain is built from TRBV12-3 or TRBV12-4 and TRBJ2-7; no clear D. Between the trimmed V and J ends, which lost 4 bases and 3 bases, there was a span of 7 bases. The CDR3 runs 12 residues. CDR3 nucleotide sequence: TGTGCCAGCAGTTATGTATTCTACGAGCAGTACTTC. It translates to CASSYVFYEQYF.

In DNA form, the CDR3 reads TGCGCCAGCAGCTTGATTGGGGCGAATGAGCAGTTCTTC. This gives the protein CASSLIGANEQFF. The chain carries TRBV5-1 and TRBJ2-1; maybe TRBD1 (5 bases). This CDR3 has 13 residues. Germline CDR1 SGHRS, CDR2 YFSETQ. Trimming took off 1 base at V and 7 bases at J, with 9 bases between the two ends.

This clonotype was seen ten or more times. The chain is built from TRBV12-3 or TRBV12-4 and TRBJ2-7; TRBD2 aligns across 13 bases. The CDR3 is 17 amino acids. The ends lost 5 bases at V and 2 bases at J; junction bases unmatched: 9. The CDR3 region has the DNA TGTGCCAGCAGTCCCGAAGTAGGGACTAGCGGGGCCTACGAGCAGTACTTC. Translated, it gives CASSPEVGTSGAYEQYF.

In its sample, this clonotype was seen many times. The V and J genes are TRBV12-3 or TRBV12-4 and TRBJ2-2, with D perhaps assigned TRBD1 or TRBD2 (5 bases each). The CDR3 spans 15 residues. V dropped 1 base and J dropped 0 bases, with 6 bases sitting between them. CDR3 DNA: TGTGCCAGCAGTTTAGTGGGACCGAACACCGGGGAGCTGTTTTTT. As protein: CASSLVGPNTGELFF.

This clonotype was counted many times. CDR3 region: CARSSGANVLTF. DNA of the CDR3: TGTGCCAGAAGCTCTGGGGCCAACGTCCTGACTTTC. V is TRBV6-8 and J is TRBJ2-6; D is ambiguous. V was shortened by 9 bases and J by 0 bases, with 3 bases between the two germline ends. CDR1 is MNHGY and CDR2 is SAAAGT in the germline V gene. The CDR3 totals 12 residues.

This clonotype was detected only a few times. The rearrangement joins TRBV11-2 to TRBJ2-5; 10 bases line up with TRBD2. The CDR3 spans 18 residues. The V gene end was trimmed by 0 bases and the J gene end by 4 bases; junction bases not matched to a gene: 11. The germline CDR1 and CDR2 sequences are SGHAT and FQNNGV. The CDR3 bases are TGTGCCAGCAGCTTAGATGGGAGGCTAGCGGGAGAACGAGAGACCCAGTACTTC. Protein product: CASSLDGRLAGERETQYF.

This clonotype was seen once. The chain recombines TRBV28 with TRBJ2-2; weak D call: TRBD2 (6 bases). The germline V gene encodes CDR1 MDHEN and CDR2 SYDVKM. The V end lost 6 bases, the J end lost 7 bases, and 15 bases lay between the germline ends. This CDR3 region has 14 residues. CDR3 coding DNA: TGTGCCAGCAGCCGGAGGGCCGGGGACGGGGAGCTGTTTTTT. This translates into CASSRRAGDGELFF.

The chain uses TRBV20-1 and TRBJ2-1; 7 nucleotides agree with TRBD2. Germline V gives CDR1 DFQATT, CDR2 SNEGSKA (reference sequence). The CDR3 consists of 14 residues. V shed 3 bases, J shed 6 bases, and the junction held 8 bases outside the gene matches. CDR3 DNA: TGCAGTGCTAGTTCCGATTGGGGGGGCAATGAGCAGTTCTTC. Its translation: CSASSDWGGNEQFF.

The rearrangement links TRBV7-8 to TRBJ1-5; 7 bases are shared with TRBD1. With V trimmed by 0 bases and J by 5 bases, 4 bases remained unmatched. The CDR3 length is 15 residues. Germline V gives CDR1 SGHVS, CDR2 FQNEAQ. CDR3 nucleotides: TGTGCCAGCAGCTTAGCCAGGACAGGCGATCAGCCCCAGCATTTT. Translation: CASSLARTGDQPQHF. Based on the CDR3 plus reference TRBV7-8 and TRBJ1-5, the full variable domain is GAGVSQSPRYKVAKRGQDVALRCDPISGHVSLFWYQQALGQGPEFLTYFQNEAQLDKSGLPSDRFFAERPEGSVSTLKIQRTQQEDSAVYLCASSLARTGDQPQHFGDGTRLSIL.

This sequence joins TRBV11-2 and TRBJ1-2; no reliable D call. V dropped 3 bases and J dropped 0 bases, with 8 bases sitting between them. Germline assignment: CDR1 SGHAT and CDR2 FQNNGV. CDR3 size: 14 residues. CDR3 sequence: CASSFYPANYGYTF. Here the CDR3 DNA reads TGTGCCAGCAGCTTTTACCCCGCTAACTATGGCTACACCTTC.

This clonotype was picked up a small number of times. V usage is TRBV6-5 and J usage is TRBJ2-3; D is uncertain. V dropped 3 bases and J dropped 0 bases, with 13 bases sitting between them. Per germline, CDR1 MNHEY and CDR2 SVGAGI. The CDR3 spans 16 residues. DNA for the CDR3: TGTGCCAGCAGTTATATAGCAGGTTCCAGCACAGATACGCAGTATTTT. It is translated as CASSYIAGSSTDTQYF.

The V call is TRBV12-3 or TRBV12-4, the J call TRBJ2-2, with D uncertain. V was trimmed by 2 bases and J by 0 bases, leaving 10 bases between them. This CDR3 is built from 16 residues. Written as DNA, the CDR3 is TGTGCCAGCAGTTTATGGCAGACCGCGAACACCGGGGAGCTGTTTTTT. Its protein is CASSLWQTANTGELFF.

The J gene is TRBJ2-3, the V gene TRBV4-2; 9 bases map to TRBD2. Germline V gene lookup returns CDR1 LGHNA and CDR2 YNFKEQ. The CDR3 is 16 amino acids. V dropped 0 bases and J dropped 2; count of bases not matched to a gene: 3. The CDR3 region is CASSQETSGNTDTQYF. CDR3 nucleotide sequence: TGTGCCAGCAGCCAAGAGACTAGCGGTAACACAGATACGCAGTATTTT.

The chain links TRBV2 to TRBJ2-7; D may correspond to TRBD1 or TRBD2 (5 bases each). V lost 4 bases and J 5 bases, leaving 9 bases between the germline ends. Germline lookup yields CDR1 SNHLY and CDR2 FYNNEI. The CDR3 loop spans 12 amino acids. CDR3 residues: CASSVLGDEQYF. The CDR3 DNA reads TGTGCCAGCAGTGTTTTGGGGGACGAGCAGTACTTC.

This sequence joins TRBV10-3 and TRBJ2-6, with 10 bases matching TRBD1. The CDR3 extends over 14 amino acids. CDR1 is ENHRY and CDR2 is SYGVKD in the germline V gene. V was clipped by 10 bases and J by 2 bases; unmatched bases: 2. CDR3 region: CATGTGAGANVLTF. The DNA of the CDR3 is TGTGCCACCGGGACAGGGGCTGGGGCCAACGTCCTGACTTTC.